These 5 T cell receptor beta chains were sequenced from one sample in a study of blood T cell repertoires in COVID-19. Libraries were prepared by immunoSEQ multiplex PCR; TCRdb keeps only in-frame clonotypes and omits some of them. The sample shows about 190,000 clones, 89% of them seen only once. The sequenced sample consisted of peripheral blood. These receptors all come from a man aged 35 to 55 with acute or convalescent COVID-19.

The chain has TRBV2 and TRBJ2-2; the match to TRBD1 covers 11 bases. V gave up 5 bases and J gave up 5 bases; unmatched junction bases: 10. Germline assignment: CDR1 SNHLY and CDR2 FYNNEI. CDR3 length equals 17 residues. CDR3 in DNA: TGTGCCAGCAGTCCAAGGGTGGGACAGGGGGGAACCGGGGAGCTGTTTTTT. Translating it yields CASSPRVGQGGTGELFF.

The chain employs TRBV27 and TRBJ1-6; 7 bases are a match to TRBD1. Trimming removed 3 bases from V and 6 bases from J; junction bases left unmatched: 5. Germline lookup yields CDR1 MNHEY and CDR2 SMNVEV (reference sequence). The CDR3 is 15 amino acids. CDR3 protein: CASSLGTAPNSPLHF. CDR3 coding DNA: TGTGCCAGCAGTTTGGGGACAGCGCCTAATTCACCCCTCCACTTT.

This chain links TRBV27 with TRBJ1-1; D is unclear. Germline CDR1 and CDR2: MNHEY and SMNVEV (reference sequence). The CDR3 is 12 residues long. Trimming removed 5 bases at V and 6 bases at J, with 10 bases between. CDR3 sequence reads: CASSPGFAEAFF. The CDR3 bases are TGTGCCAGCAGTCCCGGTTTCGCTGAAGCTTTCTTT.

This clone was observed a single time. The chain carries TRBV19 and TRBJ2-2, with TRBD2 as a possible D gene (5 bases). Germline V gives CDR1 LNHDA, CDR2 SQIVND (reference sequence). The CDR3 contains 15 residues. V was pared by 2 bases and J by 7 bases, with 14 bases between. The CDR3 sequence is CASSIITGSDGELFF. For the CDR3, the DNA is TGTGCCAGTAGTATAATAACGGGGTCGGACGGGGAGCTGTTTTTT.

The chain employs TRBV7-2 and TRBJ2-3; 9 nucleotides align to TRBD2. The CDR3 consists of 16 residues. Germline V CDR1 and CDR2: SGHTA, FQGNSA. J gave up 1 base and V 3 bases, and 5 bases lay outside the gene matches. Written as DNA, the CDR3 is TGTGCCAGCAGCTTCTACGCTAGCGGGGGCACAGATACGCAGTATTTT. It encodes CASSFYASGGTDTQYF. The whole variable domain, filled in from reference TRBV7-2 and TRBJ2-3, reads GAGVSQSPSNKVTEKGKDVELRCDPISGHTALYWYRQSLGQGLEFLIYFQGNSAPDKSGLPSDRFSAERTGGSVSTLTIQRTQQEDSAVYLCASSFYASGGTDTQYFGPGTRLTVL.